This is a list of T cell receptor beta chains from one sample in a study of Ad26.COV2.S vaccination and SARS-CoV-2 variants. Only in-frame clones appear in the TCRdb table, and some are missing; sequencing was by immunoSEQ multiplex PCR. The table records 250,000 or so clones, about 83% of them present only once. The sample was peripheral blood, taken in a trial of Ad26.COV2.S vaccine versus placebo. Receptors originate from a person between 18 and 65 years old who received the Ad26.COV2.S COVID-19 vaccine or a placebo. CDR3s include the opening cysteine and the closing phenylalanine or tryptophan. The size entry is marked missing in some rows and otherwise reads once, few, many or a size class.

clone size	V gene	CDR3 protein
-	TRBV5-1	CASRFAGTSGGALETQYF
-	TRBV3-1/TRBV3-2	CASSPANTGELFF
-	TRBV19	CASTPQGRNGELFF
-	TRBV5-4	CASSFGLSSYEQYF
-	TRBV19	CASILRTGVGYGYTF
-	TRBV4-3	CASSQDLGTGGFGSNQPQHF
few	TRBV2	CASTGQRRYSNQPQHF
once	TRBV5-1	CASSLGGVNTEAFF
-	TRBV6-6	CASSVRGLGYGYTF
-	TRBV27	CASSLGVGAAFF
few	TRBV4-2	CASSPGTAINPGELFF
few	TRBV20-1	CSASVHSTDTQYF
-	TRBV27	CASSLLGTNYGYTF
-	TRBV30	CAWSRTVKMNTEAFF
-	TRBV7-3	CASSGTSGRSDTQYF
-	TRBV12-3/TRBV12-4	CASSSPQGGYTF
-	TRBV19	CASSIFSQETQYF
-	TRBV7-3	CASSLTRIGGGRGEQFF
-	TRBV7-2	CASSLRTGGSEQYF
-	TRBV4-2	CASSQDRDSYNQPQHF
-	TRBV19	CASRTSGRNTGELFF
-	TRBV7-3	CASSLWTGELFF
-	TRBV5-1	CASSLAEITGELFF
-	TRBV30	CAWNEGQGWSEQYF
-	TRBV4-1	CASSPQVVKNIQYF
-	TRBV18	CASSPPGLAERDTQYF
-	TRBV2	CASKPFYNEQFF
-	TRBV30	CAWSGWRGASYNEQFF
-	TRBV9	CASSLQGENTIYF
-	TRBV11-2	CASSLAGANTEAFF
-	TRBV19	CASSIGSGRYTDTQYF
few	TRBV6-5	CASSLDRGSYEQYF
-	TRBV2	CASTKRETQYF